The 22 T cell receptor beta chains listed next were all sequenced from one sample in a study of CD8 T cells in ankylosing spondylitis (dated by TCRdb to about 2017). Library preparation used 5' RACE. Sequencing instrument: Illumina HiSeq 2500. Clones were called with MiXCR by TCRdb after fastp trimmed the public reads at Q25, and only in-frame beta chains were retained. CDR3 protein sequences are deduplicated, and each keeps its most common genes and DNA. Across this sample there are some 150,000 distinct CDR3 sequences, with 9.5% to 12% seen only once. The ten largest clones capture approximately 4% of the sample. Sequenced sample: blood, either unsorted or a sorted T cell fraction (not recorded which). The receptors were sampled from a female donor with ankylosing spondylitis or in good health (not recorded which).

This clonotype was found many times. The V and J genes are TRBV29-1 and TRBJ2-2; D is possibly TRBD1 (5 bases). This CDR3 has 14 amino acids. V lost 5 bases and J 0 bases, leaving 10 bases between the germline ends. CDR1 is SQVTM, CDR2 ANQGSEA, per germline. CDR3 DNA: TGCAGCGTTCTGGACATTGCGAACACCGGGGAGCTGTTTTTT. Translated: CSVLDIANTGELFF.

This clonotype was seen repeatedly, ten times or more. The chain uses TRBV7-9 and TRBJ2-1, with 10 bases that match TRBD2. CDR1 SEHNR and CDR2 FQNEAQ come from the germline V gene (reference sequence). CDR3 length equals 15 residues. The V gene end was trimmed by 5 bases and the J gene end by 3 bases; junction bases not matched to a gene: 4. Here the CDR3 DNA reads TGTGCCAGCAGCACCGGGACTAGCGTCTACAATGAGCAGTTCTTC. Translating it yields CASSTGTSVYNEQFF.

This clonotype appeared many times. Here the CDR3 DNA reads TGTGCCAGCAGCTTAGTAGGCGGCCGTAACTATGGCTACACCTTC. As protein: CASSLVGGRNYGYTF. The J gene is TRBJ1-2, the V gene TRBV11-2; no clear D. This CDR3 is 15 amino acids long. Germline lookup yields CDR1 SGHAT and CDR2 FQNNGV. The V end lost 1 base, the J end lost 1 base, and 10 bases lay between the germline ends.

Comment on this clonotype: This may be a read error, as it is one base from a much larger clone. V is TRBV5-1 and J is TRBJ1-2; D unclear. The CDR3 has 12 residues. Germline-derived CDR1 and CDR2 are SGHRS and YFSETQ. V was trimmed by 5 bases and J by 2 bases, leaving 7 bases between them. CDR3 amino acids: CASRATNYGYTF. The CDR3 bases are TGCGCCAGCAGGGCCACAAACTATGGCTACACCTTC.

There are many counts of this clonotype. The chain recombines TRBV14 with TRBJ2-5; D remains ambiguous. Trimming shortened V by 3 bases and J by 0 bases, and 5 bases separated the two germline ends. Germline V CDR1 and CDR2: SGHDN, FVKESK. This CDR3 spans 13 amino acids. CDR3: CASSQFDQETQYF. The DNA of the CDR3 is TGTGCCAGCAGCCAGTTCGACCAAGAGACCCAGTACTTC.

This clonotype was seen repeatedly, ten times or more. The V and J genes are TRBV28 and TRBJ1-2, with D maybe TRBD1 (6 bases). V was trimmed by 5 bases and J by 11 bases, leaving 21 bases between them. Germline assignment: CDR1 MDHEN and CDR2 SYDVKM. CDR3 size: 14 residues. The CDR3 reads CASSLPYDRPSYTF. CDR3 DNA: TGTGCCAGCAGTCTACCTTATGACAGGCCCTCATACACCTTC.

This clonotype has a handful of counts. The V call is TRBV11-2, the J call TRBJ2-3; a weak D match, TRBD2 (7 bases). Trimming took off 4 bases at V and 5 bases at J, with 16 bases between the two ends. This CDR3 region has 15 residues. The germline CDR1 and CDR2 sequences are SGHAT and FQNNGV. DNA of the CDR3: TGTGCCAGCAGCTCGGGGGGCAGGGCGAGAGATACGCAGTATTTT. Protein product: CASSSGGRARDTQYF. Full variable domain (outside the CDR3, taken from reference TRBV11-2 and TRBJ2-3): EAGVAQSPRYKIIEKRQSVAFWCNPISGHATLYWYQQILGQGPKLLIQFQNNGVVDDSQLPKDRFSAERLKGVDSTLKIQPAKLEDSAVYLCASSSGGRARDTQYFGPGTRLTVL.

The V call is TRBV7-2, the J call TRBJ1-3, with no clear D. CDR1 and CDR2 from the germline V gene are SGHTA and FQGNSA. The CDR3 spans 13 residues. V lost 3 bases, J lost 8 bases, and 11 bases lay in between. The chain's CDR3 is CASSFAYADTIYF. The CDR3 DNA is TGTGCCAGCAGCTTCGCTTACGCCGACACCATATATTTT.

A word on this clonotype: Given a much more abundant clone one base away, this may be a read error. As the CDR3 is not closed by the conserved phenylalanine or tryptophan, this likely results from a read error. As DNA, the CDR3 is TGCGCCAGCAGGGGGACAGGGGGTCTCGAGCAGTACTTA. Its translation: CASRGTGGLEQYL. The chain recombines TRBV5-1 with TRBJ2-7; 11 nucleotides line up with TRBD1. Germline lookup yields CDR1 SGHRS and CDR2 YFSETQ. The CDR3 consists of 13 residues. Trimming at V came to 5 bases and at J to 6 bases, leaving 4 bases not matched to a gene.

This rearrangement joins TRBV18 to TRBJ2-1, with unresolved D. The V end lost 3 bases, the J end lost 2 bases, and 11 bases lay between the germline ends. This CDR3 has 15 amino acids. Germline values: CDR1 KGHSH, CDR2 LQKENI. CDR3 in DNA: TGTGCCAGCTCACCCGAAGCTGGGACCTACAATGAGCAGTTCTTC. Protein: CASSPEAGTYNEQFF.

This clonotype turned up a few times. The chain's CDR3 is CASRNTGQTYEQYF. CDR3 nucleotide sequence: TGTGCCAGCAGAAACACGGGACAGACCTACGAGCAGTACTTC. This rearrangement joins TRBV12-3 or TRBV12-4 to TRBJ2-7; 7 nucleotides line up with TRBD1. V gave up 6 bases and J gave up 2 bases; unmatched junction bases: 7. The CDR3 sequence is 14 residues long.

Many counts were recorded for this clonotype. The chain recombines TRBV10-1 with TRBJ2-7; 8 nucleotides agree with TRBD1. The CDR3 is made up of 12 amino acids. V shed 11 bases, J shed 1 base, and the junction held 4 bases outside the gene matches. The V gene's germline CDR1 is WNHNN and CDR2 SYGVQD (reference sequence). CDR3 in amino acids: CASGTGSYEQYF. CDR3 in DNA: TGCGCCTCAGGGACAGGTTCCTACGAGCAGTACTTC.

This clonotype was recorded many times. The chain recombines TRBV10-3 with TRBJ2-5; 8 bases match TRBD2. With V trimmed by 8 bases and J by 1 base, 3 bases remained unmatched. The CDR3 has 13 residues. Germline V gives CDR1 ENHRY, CDR2 SYGVKD. As DNA, the CDR3 is TGTGCCATCGCGGGGGGCGGCCAAGAGACCCAGTACTTC. As protein: CAIAGGGQETQYF.

Concerning this clonotype itself: A read error is possible here, since a much larger clone lies one base away. The J gene is TRBJ2-1, the V gene TRBV24-1; D might be TRBD2 (5 bases). Per germline, CDR1 KGHDR and CDR2 SFDVKD. Trimming left V 6 bases short and J 7 bases short, with 18 bases between. There are 15 residues in the CDR3. CDR3 in DNA: TGTGCCACCAGTAACTGGGAGTTGACGAAAAATGAGCAGTTCTTC. Protein sequence: CATSNWELTKNEQFF.

This chain joins TRBV25-1 and TRBJ2-7, with 9 bases fitting TRBD2. Germline CDR1 reads MGHDK; CDR2 reads SYGVNS. Trimming cost V 2 bases and J 5 bases; bases outside gene matches: 4. This CDR3 spans 14 amino acids. This CDR3 reads CASSEPGLANEQYF. Here the CDR3 DNA reads TGTGCCAGCAGTGAACCCGGACTAGCGAACGAGCAGTACTTC.

Many counts were recorded for this clonotype. V and J are TRBV24-1 and TRBJ2-2; 12 bases are shared with TRBD1. CDR1 and CDR2 from the germline V gene are KGHDR and SFDVKD. Trimming at V came to 3 bases and at J to 9 bases, leaving 10 bases not matched to a gene. The CDR3 runs to 17 residues. The CDR3 DNA reads TGTGCCACCAGTGATCCCGTGGGACAGGGGGCATATAGGGAGCTGTTTTTT. This translates into CATSDPVGQGAYRELFF.

The V gene is TRBV3-1, the J gene TRBJ2-1; TRBD1 agrees at 10 bases. The CDR3 is 17 amino acids. The V and J ends lost 10 bases and 6 bases, in that order; junction bases with no gene match: 18. Germline loops: CDR1 LGHDT, CDR2 YNNKEL (reference sequence). The CDR3 here is CATTQDYGTGVINEQFF. In DNA, the CDR3 is TGTGCCACCACCCAAGATTACGGGACAGGGGTTATCAATGAGCAGTTCTTC.

This clonotype has a count of ten or more. V and J are TRBV5-1 and TRBJ1-1, with unresolved D. Between the trimmed V and J ends, which lost 0 bases and 6 bases, there was a span of 15 bases. The CDR3 totals 15 residues. Germline CDR1 reads SGHRS; CDR2 reads YFSETQ. The DNA of the CDR3 is TGCGCCAGCAGCTTGGTCCCGGGTGCTGGCCCTGAAGCTTTCTTT. This translates into CASSLVPGAGPEAFF.

This clonotype was seen repeatedly, ten times or more. This chain links TRBV4-2 with TRBJ1-4; D is unclear. Germline CDR1 LGHNA, CDR2 YNFKEQ. This CDR3 comprises 15 residues. V lost 0 bases to trimming and J lost 8 bases, with 13 bases between them. In DNA, the CDR3 is TGTGCCAGCAGCCAAGATCGTGGGGATGGCGAAAAACTGTTTTTT. Translated, it gives CASSQDRGDGEKLFF.

This clonotype was observed a few times. V usage is TRBV5-1 and J usage is TRBJ2-4; 7 positions agree with TRBD1. Germline V lookup: CDR1 SGHRS, CDR2 YFSETQ. J gave up 0 bases and V 4 bases, and 16 bases lay outside the gene matches. There are 19 residues in the CDR3. The CDR3 sequence is CASSTKGQAPYLAKNIQYF. The CDR3 DNA reads TGCGCCAGCAGCACTAAAGGACAGGCCCCGTACCTAGCCAAAAACATTCAGTACTTC.

This clonotype has a single count. This may come from a read error, since a much larger clone is one base off. This likely comes from a read error, as the CDR3 has no conserved phenylalanine or tryptophan at its end. The chain recombines TRBV29-1 with TRBJ2-4; TRBD1 matches at 7 bases. Germline V CDR1 and CDR2: SQVTM, ANQGSEA. Trimming at V came to 6 bases and at J to 7 bases, leaving 3 bases not matched to a gene. The CDR3 totals 11 residues. This CDR3 is CSVVQGNIQYC. The DNA for the CDR3 is TGCAGCGTCGTACAGGGGAACATTCAGTACTGC.

In regard to this clonotype: At one end, the junction sequence differs from germline, possibly due to a read error. The genes are TRBV28 and TRBJ1-1; a weak D match, TRBD1 (5 bases). The CDR3 has 14 residues. In germline, CDR1 is MDHEN, CDR2 SYDVKM. The chain's CDR3 is CVSSVNRRVTEAFF. The DNA for the CDR3 is TGTGTCAGCAGCGTAAACCGCAGGGTGACCGAAGCTTTCTTT. The full variable domain, rest sourced from reference TRBV28 and TRBJ1-1, is DVKVTQSSRYLVKRTGEKVFLECVQDMDHENMFWYRQDPGLGLRLIYFSYDVKMKEKGDIPEGYSVSREKKERFSLILESASTNQTSMYLCVSSVNRRVTEAFFGQGTRLTVV.